This TCR beta chain was sequenced in a study of shared clonotypes between healthy human individuals. This CDR3 comprises 16 residues. Germline CDR1 reads SEHNR; CDR2 reads FQNEAQ (reference sequence). V was pared by 1 base and J by 1 base, with 13 bases between. This table comes from immunoSEQ multiplex PCR, and its TCRdb copy is limited to in-frame clones, with some not included. The repertoire consists of about 1.1 million clones, with 75% to 80% occurring once and the leading ten covering roughly 0.62%. This chain connects TRBV7-9 to TRBJ2-5; no clear D gene. Sequenced material: memory CD4+ T cells from PBMCs. Subset specified: CD45RA-negative fraction. This sequence was found in a man in his late teens or twenties in good health. Some clones in this sample may be carry-over from other donors' samples. The CDR3 nucleotides read TGTGCCAGCAGCTTAGGAAGGTGGCGGCGCCAAGAGACCCAGTACTTC. It codes for CASSLGRWRRQETQYF.